This T cell receptor beta chain came from a study of CD8 T cells in ankylosing spondylitis. General study points: According to the report, clones linked to the disease were significantly enriched in matched synovial fluid samples taken from ankylosing spondylitis patients. Earlier studies detected some motif variants in reactive arthritis synovial fluid and blood.

The table lists this clonotype with a few counts. The antigen remains unidentified. TCR beta libraries were made by quantitative 5'-RACE with molecular barcodes. In TCRdb, the 5' RACE reads were re-called with MiXCR into one record per CDR3 protein. This sample has roughly 180,000 distinct CDR3 sequences; roughly 13% occur once, and the top ten carry 11%. Germline trimming cut 4 bases from V and 4 bases from J; bases unmatched to any gene: 10. The CDR3 length is 18 residues. The sample taken for sequencing was blood, either unsorted or a sorted T cell fraction (not recorded which). The chain combines TRBV12-3 or TRBV12-4 with TRBJ2-1, with TRBD2 identical over 13 bases. The origin of this receptor is a female donor with ankylosing spondylitis or in good health (not recorded which). As DNA, the CDR3 is TGTGCCAGCAGTTCCCACGGGACTAGCGGGAACTGGTACAATGAGCAGTTCTTC. It translates to CASSSHGTSGNWYNEQFF.